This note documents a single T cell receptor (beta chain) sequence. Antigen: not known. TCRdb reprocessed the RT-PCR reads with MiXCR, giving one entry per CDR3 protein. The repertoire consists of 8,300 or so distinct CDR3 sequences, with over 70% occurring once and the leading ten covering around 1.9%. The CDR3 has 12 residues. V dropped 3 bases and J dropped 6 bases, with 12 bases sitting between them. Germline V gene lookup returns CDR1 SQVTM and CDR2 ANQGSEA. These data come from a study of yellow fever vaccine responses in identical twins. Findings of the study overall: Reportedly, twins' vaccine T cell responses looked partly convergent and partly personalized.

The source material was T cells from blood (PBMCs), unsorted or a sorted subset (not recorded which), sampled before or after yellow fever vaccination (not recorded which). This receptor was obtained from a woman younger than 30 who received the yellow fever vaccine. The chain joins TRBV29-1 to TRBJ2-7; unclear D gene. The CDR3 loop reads CSVEVLGSEQYF. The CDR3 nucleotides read TGCAGCGTTGAGGTCTTGGGAAGCGAGCAGTACTTC.